This TCR beta chain was profiled in a study of T cell repertoires in cytomegalovirus infection. About the study: CMV epitopes in the study were HLA-C-restricted (recently identified) and HLA-B-restricted (well studied). Both a matching HLA type and CMV infection were indicated by public TCR beta signatures.

Study observations and caveats: Clonotypes of TCR beta that were HLA-C-restricted and CMV-specific dominated the ex vivo response. There were carriers of CMV plus the relevant HLA, and cumulative public TCR beta family frequency identified them.

TCRdb re-derived calls from the reads in MiXCR, one entry per CDR3 protein. The sample yields roughly 500,000 distinct CDR3 sequences, 30% to 40% seen once. In germline, CDR1 is SGHTA, CDR2 FQGTGA. The CDR3 covers 15 residues. With 5 bases clipped from V and 1 base from J, the junction kept 3 bases outside the gene matches. This clonotype was seen many times. Its antigen is undetermined. This clonotype originated in a human donor in good health (CMV status not recorded). Some clones in this sample may be carry-over from other donors' samples. The source material was cultured PBMCs, sampled from culture after CMV antigen stimulation. The V and J genes are TRBV7-3 and TRBJ2-1; 9 bases agree with TRBD2. CDR3 in amino acids: CASSELAGSYNEQFF. For the CDR3, the DNA is TGTGCCAGCAGCGAGCTAGCGGGGTCCTACAATGAGCAGTTCTTC.